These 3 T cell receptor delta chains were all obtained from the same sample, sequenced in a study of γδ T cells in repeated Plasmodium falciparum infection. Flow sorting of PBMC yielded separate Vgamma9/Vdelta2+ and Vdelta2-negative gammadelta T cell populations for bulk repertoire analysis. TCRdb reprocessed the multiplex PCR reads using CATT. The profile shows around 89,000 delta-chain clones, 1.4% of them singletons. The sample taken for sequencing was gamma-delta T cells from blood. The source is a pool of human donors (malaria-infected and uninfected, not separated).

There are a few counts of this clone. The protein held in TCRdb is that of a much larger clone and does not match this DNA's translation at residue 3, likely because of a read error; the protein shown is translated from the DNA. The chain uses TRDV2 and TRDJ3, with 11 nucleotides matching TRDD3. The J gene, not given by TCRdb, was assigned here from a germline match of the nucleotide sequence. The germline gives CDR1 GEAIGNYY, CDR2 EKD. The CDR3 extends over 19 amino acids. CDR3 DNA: TGTGCCCGTGACACCGTGGGAACTGGGGGATACTGGGACACCCGACAGATGTTTTTC. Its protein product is CARDTVGTGGYWDTRQMFF.

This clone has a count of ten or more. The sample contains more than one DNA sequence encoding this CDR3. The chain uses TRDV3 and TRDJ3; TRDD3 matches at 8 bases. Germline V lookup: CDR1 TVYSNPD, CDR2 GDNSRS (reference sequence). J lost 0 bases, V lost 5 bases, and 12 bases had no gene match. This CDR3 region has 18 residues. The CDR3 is CAVKTCGGCSWDTRQMFF. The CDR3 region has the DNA TGTGCCGTCAAAACGTGTGGGGGATGCTCCTGGGACACCCGACAGATGTTTTTC.

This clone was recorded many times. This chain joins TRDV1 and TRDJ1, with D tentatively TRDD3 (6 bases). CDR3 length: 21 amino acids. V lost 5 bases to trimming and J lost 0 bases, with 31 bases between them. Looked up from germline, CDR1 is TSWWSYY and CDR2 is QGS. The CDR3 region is CALGPQWLPSSTGTHTDKLIF. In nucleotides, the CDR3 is TGTGCTCTTGGGCCTCAATGGCTTCCCTCAAGTACTGGGACTCACACCGATAAACTCATCTTT.